The T cell receptor (beta chain) described here comes from a study of blood T cells in healthy people across ages. Donors ranged from 6 to 90 years old and were healthy Caucasians in Russia. Total RNA, at least 6 micrograms per sample, came from PBMCs. Study findings and constraints: Researchers deemed the diversity estimates from one million T cells underestimates. With naive T cell percentage, TCR beta diversity showed a strong correlation.

V lost 6 bases, J lost 4 bases, and 15 bases lay in between. Germline V lookup: CDR1 MNHNS, CDR2 SASEGT. The CDR3 has 14 residues. This clonotype came up many times. Its antigen is undetermined. Next came a second PCR, run for about 7 to 12 cycles, which used a sample-barcoded 5' primer along with a J-beta primer mix. MiXCR, run by TCRdb on the 5' RACE reads, gives a single entry per CDR3 protein. The sample has some 790,000 distinct CDR3 sequences; 29% are singletons. The material sequenced was blood. The chain combines TRBV6-1 with TRBJ1-2, with D tentatively TRBD1 (6 bases). The receptor was isolated from a woman of 80 years or more in good health. The CDR3 loop reads CASSADQGTYGYTF. The DNA for the CDR3 is TGTGCCAGCAGCGCAGACCAGGGGACCTATGGCTACACCTTC.